This is a list of T cell receptor beta chains from one sample in a study of blood T cell repertoires in COVID-19. Sequenced by immunoSEQ multiplex PCR; TCRdb stores in-frame clones only, minus some. Among 180,000 or so clones, over 80% were seen once, and the ten largest hold 4.4%. Input material: PBMCs or T cells enriched from blood (not recorded which). The receptors were sampled from a woman between 45 and 60 years old who had recovered from COVID-19. Both conserved end residues are part of each CDR3. A D gene is named only where the DNA matches it firmly. Size tells how often a clone was seen (once, few, many) or the class of an expanded clone, and some rows leave it out.

J	V	size	D	CDR3	DNA
TRBJ2-1	TRBV21-1	NA	NA	CASSNGEERGSYNEQFF	TGTGCCAGCAGCAACGGAGAGGAGCGGGGTTCCTACAATGAGCAGTTCTTC
TRBJ1-1	TRBV9	NA	TRBD1	CASSTRTGRATEAFF	TGTGCCAGCAGCACTCGGACAGGGCGGGCCACTGAAGCTTTCTTT
TRBJ2-5	TRBV29-1	NA	TRBD2	CSVLGLAGLQETQYF	TGCAGCGTTCTGGGACTAGCGGGCCTCCAAGAGACCCAGTACTTC
TRBJ2-2	TRBV6-5	NA	TRBD1	CASSPQGARTGELFF	TGTGCCAGCAGTCCACAGGGGGCGCGGACCGGGGAGCTGTTTTTT
TRBJ1-2	TRBV3-1/TRBV3-2	NA	TRBD1	CASSRTTGGYGYTF	TGTGCCAGCAGCCGAACGACAGGGGGCTATGGCTACACCTTC
TRBJ2-1	TRBV18	NA	NA	CASSPPSFHEQFF	TGTGCCAGCTCACCACCGAGTTTCCATGAGCAGTTCTTC
TRBJ1-3	TRBV15	NA	NA	CATSRDGQGSGNTIYF	TGTGCCACCAGCAGAGATGGGCAGGGCTCTGGAAACACCATATATTTT
TRBJ1-2	TRBV10-3	NA	TRBD1	CAVGQGAMNYGYTF	TGTGCCGTAGGACAGGGGGCTATGAACTATGGCTACACCTTC
TRBJ1-5	TRBV6-5	NA	NA	CASSYAAGGNQPQHF	TGTGCCAGCAGTTACGCCGCCGGGGGCAATCAGCCCCAGCATTTT
TRBJ1-6	TRBV6-5	once	NA	CASSTPGSPLHF	TGTGCCAGCTCGACCCCGGGTTCACCCCTCCACTTT
TRBJ1-6	TRBV10-3	NA	NA	CAISEGLLTLHF	TGTGCCATCAGTGAGGGACTTTTGACCCTCCACTTT
TRBJ1-5	TRBV7-9	NA	TRBD1	CASSRTGDQHF	TGTGCCAGCAGCCGAACAGGGGACCAGCATTTT
TRBJ1-1	TRBV11-2	NA	TRBD1	CASSFMTGRAAFF	TGTGCCAGCAGCTTCATGACAGGGCGGGCAGCTTTCTTT
TRBJ2-1	TRBV7-2	NA	TRBD2	CASSLGGGRALNEQFF	TGTGCCAGCAGCCTGGGGGGCGGGAGGGCCTTGAATGAGCAGTTCTTC
TRBJ1-2	TRBV5-6	NA	TRBD1	CASSLGTAVYGYTF	TGTGCCAGCAGCTTAGGGACAGCCGTGTATGGCTACACCTTC
TRBJ1-1	TRBV28	NA	TRBD1	CASSTTGGSAEAFF	TGTGCCAGCAGTACCACAGGGGGATCGGCTGAAGCTTTCTTT
TRBJ1-1	TRBV30	NA	NA	CAWSETPGTEAFF	TGTGCCTGGAGTGAAACGCCGGGCACTGAAGCTTTCTTT
TRBJ1-2	TRBV4-1	NA	NA	CASSQGPTVEEYTF	TGCGCCAGCAGCCAAGGCCCAACAGTGGAAGAGTACACCTTC
TRBJ1-2	TRBV5-8	NA	NA	CASSAGAYGYTF	TGTGCCAGCAGCGCGGGGGCGTATGGCTACACCTTC
TRBJ2-5	TRBV5-1	once	TRBD2	CASSASPPGTSGRGKTQYF	TGCGCCAGCAGCGCATCTCCTCCTGGGACTAGCGGGAGAGGAAAGACCCAGTACTTC
TRBJ1-2	TRBV19	NA	TRBD1	CASTVGDRVSGYTF	TGTGCCAGTACTGTGGGGGACAGGGTGTCTGGCTACACCTTC
TRBJ2-1	TRBV10-3	once	TRBD2	CAISAGTGLEGGVF	TGTGCCATCAGCGCGGGGACCGGACTAGAGGGTGGTGTCTTC
TRBJ2-5	TRBV25-1	NA	TRBD1	CASGDSLQETQYF	TGTGCCAGCGGGGACAGCCTCCAAGAGACCCAGTACTTC
TRBJ1-6	TRBV9	NA	NA	CASSHAYGGASSPLHF	TGTGCCAGCAGCCATGCTTATGGGGGGGCATCTTCACCCCTCCACTTT
TRBJ2-2	TRBV7-2	NA	TRBD2	CASSHRGGGGNTGELFF	TGTGCCAGCAGCCATAGAGGTGGCGGGGGGAACACCGGGGAGCTGTTTTTT
TRBJ1-1	TRBV30	NA	NA	CAWYRAEGTEAFF	TGTGCCTGGTACAGGGCCGAGGGTACTGAAGCTTTCTTT
TRBJ1-6	TRBV24-1	NA	TRBD1	CASGQGAGF	TGTGCCTCCGGACAGGGGGCAGGATTT
TRBJ1-2	TRBV30	NA	NA	CAFAGTQNYRADTF	TGTGCCTTCGCCGGGACACAGAACTATAGGGCGGACACCTTC
TRBJ1-5	TRBV5-6	few	NA	CASSKGAYSNQPQHF	TGTGCCAGCAGCAAAGGGGCCTATAGCAATCAGCCCCAGCATTTT
TRBJ2-1	TRBV11-3	NA	TRBD2	CASRALGLADSYNEQFF	TGTGCCAGCAGGGCCCTTGGACTAGCGGACTCCTACAATGAGCAGTTCTTC
TRBJ1-2	TRBV6-2/TRBV6-3	NA	NA	CASSEGDYGYTF	TGTGCCAGCAGTGAGGGGGACTATGGCTACACCTTC
TRBJ1-5	TRBV5-5	NA	NA	CASSSSFTGSQPQHF	TGTGCCAGCAGCTCCAGCTTTACAGGGAGTCAGCCCCAGCATTTT
TRBJ1-4	TRBV27	few	NA	CASSSRVGEKLFF	TGTGCCAGCAGCTCGAGGGTCGGTGAAAAACTGTTTTTT
TRBJ2-1	TRBV12-1	once	NA	CASSLGQTRSYNEQFF	TGTGCCAGCAGCTTGGGACAGACCAGATCCTACAATGAGCAGTTCTTC
TRBJ1-5	TRBV25-1	NA	TRBD1	CASSGQGALPQHF	TGTGCCAGCAGCGGACAGGGGGCATTGCCCCAGCATTTT
TRBJ1-5	TRBV4-1	NA	NA	CASSQGTGQIGQPQHF	TGCGCCAGCAGCCAAGGCACAGGCCAAATAGGGCAGCCCCAGCATTTT
TRBJ1-6	TRBV9	NA	NA	CASSSFGSEGSPLHF	TGTGCCAGCAGCAGCTTCGGGTCCGAGGGATCACCCCTCCACTTT
TRBJ2-3	TRBV6-5	NA	TRBD1	CASSQGASTDTQYF	TGTGCCAGCAGCCAGGGGGCGAGCACAGATACGCAGTATTTT
TRBJ2-1	TRBV5-4	NA	TRBD2	CASSPPAGAAYNEQFF	TGTGCCAGCAGCCCGCCAGCGGGGGCAGCTTACAATGAGCAGTTCTTC